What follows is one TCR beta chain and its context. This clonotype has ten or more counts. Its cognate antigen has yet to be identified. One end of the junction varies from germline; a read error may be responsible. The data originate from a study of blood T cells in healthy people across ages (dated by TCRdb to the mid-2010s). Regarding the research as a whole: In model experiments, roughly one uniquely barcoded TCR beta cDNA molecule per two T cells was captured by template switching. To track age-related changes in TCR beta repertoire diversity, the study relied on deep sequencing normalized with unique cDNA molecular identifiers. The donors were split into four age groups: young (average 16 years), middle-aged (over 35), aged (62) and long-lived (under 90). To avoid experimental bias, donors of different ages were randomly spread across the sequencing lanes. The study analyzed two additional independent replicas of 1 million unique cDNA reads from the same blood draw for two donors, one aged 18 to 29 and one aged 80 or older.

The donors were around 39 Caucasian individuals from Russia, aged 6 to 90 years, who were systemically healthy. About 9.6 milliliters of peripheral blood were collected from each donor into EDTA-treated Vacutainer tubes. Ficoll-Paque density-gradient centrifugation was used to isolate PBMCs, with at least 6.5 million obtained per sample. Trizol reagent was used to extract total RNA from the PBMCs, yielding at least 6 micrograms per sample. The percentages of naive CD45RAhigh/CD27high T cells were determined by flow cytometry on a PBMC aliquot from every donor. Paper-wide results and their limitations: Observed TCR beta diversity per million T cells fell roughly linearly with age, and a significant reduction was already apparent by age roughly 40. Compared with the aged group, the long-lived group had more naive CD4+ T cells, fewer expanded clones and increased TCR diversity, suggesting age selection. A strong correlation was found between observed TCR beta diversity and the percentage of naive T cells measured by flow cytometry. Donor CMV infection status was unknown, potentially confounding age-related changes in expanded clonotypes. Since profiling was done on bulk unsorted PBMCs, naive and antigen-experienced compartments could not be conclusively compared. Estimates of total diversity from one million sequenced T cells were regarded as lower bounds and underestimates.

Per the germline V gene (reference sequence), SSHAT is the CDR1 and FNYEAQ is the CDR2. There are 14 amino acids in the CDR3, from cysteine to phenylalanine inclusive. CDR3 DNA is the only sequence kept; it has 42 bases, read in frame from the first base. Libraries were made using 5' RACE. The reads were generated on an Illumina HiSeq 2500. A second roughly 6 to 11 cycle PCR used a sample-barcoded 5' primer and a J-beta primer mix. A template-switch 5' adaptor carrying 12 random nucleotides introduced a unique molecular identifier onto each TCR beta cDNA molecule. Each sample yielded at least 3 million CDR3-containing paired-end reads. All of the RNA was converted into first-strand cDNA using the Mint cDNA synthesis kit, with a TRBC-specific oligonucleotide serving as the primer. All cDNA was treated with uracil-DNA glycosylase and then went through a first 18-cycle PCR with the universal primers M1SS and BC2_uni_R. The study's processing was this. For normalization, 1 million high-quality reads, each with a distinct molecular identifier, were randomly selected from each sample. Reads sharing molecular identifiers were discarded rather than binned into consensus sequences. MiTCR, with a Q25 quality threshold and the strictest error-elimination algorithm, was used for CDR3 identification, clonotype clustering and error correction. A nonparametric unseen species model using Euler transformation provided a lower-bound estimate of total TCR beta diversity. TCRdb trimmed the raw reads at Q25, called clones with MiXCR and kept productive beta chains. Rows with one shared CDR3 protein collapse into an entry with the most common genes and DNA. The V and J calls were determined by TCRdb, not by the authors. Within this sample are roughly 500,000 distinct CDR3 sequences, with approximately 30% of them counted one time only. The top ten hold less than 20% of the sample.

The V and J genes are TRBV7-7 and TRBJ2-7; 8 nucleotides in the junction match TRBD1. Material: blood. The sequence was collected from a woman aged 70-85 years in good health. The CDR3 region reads CASSLDRVSREQYF. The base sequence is TGTGCTAGCAGCTTGGACAGGGTGTCTCGCGAGCAGTACTTC.